The 8 T cell receptor beta chains below were found in one sample sequenced in a study of cytomegalovirus exposure and HLA in healthy donors. Use of 60 Vbeta and 13 Jbeta primers characterized the PCR. Measured with immunoSEQ multiplex PCR; TCRdb has only the in-frame clones, and not every one. The sample includes about 160,000 clones, approximately 86% of them seen just once. Source material: PBMCs. These receptor sequences come from a woman aged 18-29 years in good health and CMV-seronegative.

This chain uses TRBV7-3 with TRBJ1-3, with D unresolved. V was clipped by 2 bases and J by 4 bases, with 12 bases between them. The germline V gene has CDR1 SGHTA and CDR2 FQGTGA. The length of the CDR3 is 15 residues. This chain's CDR3 is CASSLGPGIGNTIYF. The CDR3 DNA reads as TGTGCCAGCAGCTTAGGGCCGGGGATCGGAAACACCATATATTTT.

The V call is TRBV29-1, the J call TRBJ1-2; a weak D match, TRBD1 (6 bases). Trimming removed 6 bases at V and 2 bases at J, with 16 bases between. Germline CDR1 SQVTM, CDR2 ANQGSEA. This CDR3 is 14 amino acids long. The DNA of the CDR3 is TGCAGCGTAGTTGGCCGTGGGACAAACTATGGCTACACCTTC. It translates to CSVVGRGTNYGYTF.

V gene TRBV4-1 combines with J gene TRBJ2-7; 7 nucleotides match TRBD2. The CDR3 covers 15 residues. Trimming at V came to 2 bases and at J to 2 bases, leaving 6 bases not matched to a gene. Germline V lookup: CDR1 MGHRA, CDR2 YSYEKL. CDR3 region: CASSQPGGHTYEQYF. CDR3 nucleotide sequence: TGCGCCAGCAGCCAACCGGGAGGCCACACCTACGAGCAGTACTTC.

The chain links TRBV9 to TRBJ2-5, with no clear D. The DNA end favors TRBJ2-7, so the J call may be wrong. The V gene's germline CDR1 is SGDLS and CDR2 YYNGEE. The CDR3 covers 13 residues. CDR3 protein: CASSVQPNYEQYF. In DNA form, the CDR3 reads TGTGCCAGCAGCGTTCAGCCCAACTACGAGCAGTACTTC.

The chain recombines TRBV15 with TRBJ1-5; D uncertain. The ends were cut back, 5 bases at V and 0 bases at J, with 11 bases in the middle. Germline CDR1 is LNHNV and CDR2 is YYDKDF (reference sequence). The CDR3 loop spans 15 amino acids. CDR3 DNA sequence: TGTGCCACCAGCCCAGGTGGCAGTAGCAATCAGCCCCAGCATTTT. Its protein product is CATSPGGSSNQPQHF.

The CDR3 DNA sequence: TGTGCCAGCAAGCCGGACAGAGCACCCGATACGCAGTATTTT. Encoded protein: CASKPDRAPDTQYF. This chain links TRBV18 with TRBJ2-3, with TRBD1 as a possible D gene (6 bases). The germline CDR1 and CDR2 sequences are KGHSH and LQKENI. The CDR3 loop spans 14 amino acids. V was pared by 8 bases and J by 6 bases, with 18 bases between.

V gene TRBV7-6 combines with J gene TRBJ2-4, with 15 bases that match TRBD2. This CDR3 is built from 20 residues. Trimming at V came to 1 base and at J to 0 bases, leaving 7 bases not matched to a gene. Germline-derived CDR1 and CDR2 are SGHVS and FNYEAQ. CDR3 residues: CASSLVPGTSGGLAKNIQYF. CDR3 DNA sequence: TGTGCCAGCAGCTTAGTTCCTGGGACTAGCGGGGGGCTAGCCAAAAACATTCAGTACTTC.

The V and J genes are TRBV6-5 and TRBJ2-1; possible D gene TRBD2, 6 bases. From germline, CDR1 is MNHEY and CDR2 SVGAGI. Trimming shortened V by 5 bases and J by 0 bases, and 11 bases separated the two germline ends. The CDR3 has 15 amino acids. The CDR3: CASSLSGSSYNEQFF. Here the CDR3 DNA reads TGTGCCAGCAGTCTTAGCGGAAGCTCCTACAATGAGCAGTTCTTC.